These 16 T cell receptor beta chains came from one sample sequenced in a study of blood T cell repertoires in COVID-19. Clones were sequenced by immunoSEQ multiplex PCR, and TCRdb holds only the in-frame ones, with some missing. Of roughly 99,000 clones listed, more than 70% were seen once; the top ten hold around 6.5%. Material for sequencing was peripheral blood. These receptors all come from a man aged 50-59 years with active or convalescent COVID-19.

A single count supports this clone. V is TRBV7-9 and J is TRBJ2-3; TRBD2 matches 8 bases. This CDR3 region has 15 residues. The V gene's germline CDR1 is SEHNR and CDR2 FQNEAQ (reference sequence). The V gene end was trimmed by 7 bases and the J gene end by 3 bases; junction bases not matched to a gene: 9. The CDR3 DNA follows: TGTGCCAGCAACCTTTGGGCTAGCGGGACAGATACGCAGTATTTT. Translating it yields CASNLWASGTDTQYF.

The chain uses TRBV14 and TRBJ1-2, with D perhaps matching TRBD1 (5 bases). This CDR3 has 15 amino acids. The germline V gene encodes CDR1 SGHDN and CDR2 FVKESK. V gave up 0 bases and J gave up 6 bases, with 14 bases separating them. The CDR3 coding sequence is TGTGCCAGCAGCCAAGAGTCAGGGAATAGGCATGGCTACACCTTC. Its protein is CASSQESGNRHGYTF. Full variable domain (rest looked up from reference TRBV14 and TRBJ1-2): EAGVTQFPSHSVIEKGQTVTLRCDPISGHDNLYWYRRVMGKEIKFLLHFVKESKQDESGMPNNRFLAERTGGTYSTLKVQPAELEDSGVYFCASSQESGNRHGYTFGSGTRLTVV.

The V and J genes are TRBV28 and TRBJ2-5; D is unclear. Trimming left V 6 bases short and J 4 bases short, with 6 bases between. There are 11 residues in the CDR3. Germline loops: CDR1 MDHEN, CDR2 SYDVKM. CDR3 region: CASRNLETQYF. CDR3 bases: TGTGCCAGCAGGAACTTAGAGACCCAGTACTTC.

The rearrangement uses TRBV6-5 and TRBJ1-1, with 8 bases identical to TRBD1. This CDR3 has 15 residues. The ends lost 5 bases at V and 4 bases at J; junction bases unmatched: 9. Germline CDR1 MNHEY, CDR2 SVGAGI. CDR3 loop: CASSPGQGGTTEAFF. Here the CDR3 DNA reads TGTGCCAGCAGTCCTGGACAGGGTGGGACCACTGAAGCTTTCTTT.

This chain links TRBV4-3 with TRBJ2-1; 10 bases match TRBD2. The CDR3 extends over 15 amino acids. Per germline, CDR1 LGHNA and CDR2 YSLEER. Losses at the gene ends were 2 bases for V and 3 bases for J; bases not matched to a gene: 1. CDR3 bases: TGCGCCAGCAGCCAACGGACTAGCGGCTACAATGAGCAGTTCTTC. Translated: CASSQRTSGYNEQFF.

The J gene is TRBJ2-5, the V gene TRBV5-1, with D maybe TRBD1 (5 bases). The CDR3 is 15 amino acids. The V end lost 4 bases, the J end lost 2 bases, and 15 bases lay between the germline ends. Germline lookup yields CDR1 SGHRS and CDR2 YFSETQ. CDR3 in amino acids: CASSEAVGAQETQYF. CDR3 nucleotide sequence: TGCGCCAGCAGCGAGGCGGTTGGGGCACAAGAGACCCAGTACTTC.

The chain joins TRBV20-1 to TRBJ2-3; D might be TRBD2 (6 bases). Germline V gene lookup returns CDR1 DFQATT and CDR2 SNEGSKA (reference sequence). Trimming took off 3 bases at V and 2 bases at J, with 15 bases between the two ends. CDR3 size: 15 residues. CDR3 nucleotide sequence: TGCAGTGCTAGTAGTGGGACTTCCACCACAGATACGCAGTATTTT. This translates into CSASSGTSTTDTQYF.

V and J are TRBV10-3 and TRBJ2-7, with TRBD1 matching over 9 bases. The V gene's germline CDR1 is ENHRY and CDR2 SYGVKD. With 6 bases clipped from V and 3 bases from J, the junction kept 12 bases outside the gene matches. The CDR3 sequence is 16 residues long. The CDR3: CAIREQGTGSSYEQYF. CDR3 coding DNA: TGTGCCATCAGGGAACAAGGGACAGGGAGTAGCTACGAGCAGTACTTC.

The chain carries TRBV6-4 and TRBJ1-1; D not certain. This CDR3 has 13 amino acids. Germline V gene lookup returns CDR1 MRHNA and CDR2 SNTAGT. V was shortened by 3 bases and J by 2 bases, with 7 bases between the two germline ends. The CDR3: CASSEAENTEAFF. As DNA, the CDR3 is TGTGCCAGCAGTGAGGCAGAAAACACTGAAGCTTTCTTT.

The V gene is TRBV5-1, the J gene TRBJ2-7, with TRBD1 matching 9 bases. V was clipped by 3 bases and J by 5 bases; unmatched bases: 12. The CDR3 is 16 amino acids. In germline, CDR1 is SGHRS, CDR2 YFSETQ. The CDR3, as DNA: TGCGCCAGCAGCTCACGCCCGGGACAGGGTGACAACGAGCAGTACTTC. It specifies CASSSRPGQGDNEQYF.

Only one count was recorded for this clone. Within the sample, other DNA sequences also encode this same CDR3. The J gene is TRBJ2-7, the V gene TRBV5-1; TRBD1 matches at 9 bases. V shed 0 bases, J shed 4 bases, and the junction held 2 bases outside the gene matches. In germline, CDR1 is SGHRS, CDR2 YFSETQ. The CDR3 totals 14 residues. CDR3 bases: TGCGCCAGCAGCTTGGGACAGGGGGTATACGAGCAGTACTTC. Translating it yields CASSLGQGVYEQYF.

The chain recombines TRBV10-1 with TRBJ2-6; D is unclear. V lost 5 bases and J lost 2, with 7 bases in between. The CDR3 has 14 amino acids. Per the germline V gene, CDR1 is WNHNN and CDR2 is SYGVQD (reference sequence). CDR3 bases: TGCGCCAGCAGTCCCCAGGCTGGGGCCAACGTCCTGACTTTC. Its protein is CASSPQAGANVLTF.

This clone was detected only once. The V and J genes are TRBV19 and TRBJ2-4, with TRBD1 matching over 7 bases. CDR3 length: 17 residues. Germline V gives CDR1 LNHDA, CDR2 SQIVND (reference sequence). J lost 0 bases, V lost 4 bases, and 9 bases had no gene match. Here the CDR3 DNA reads TGTGCCAGTAGTACTCCTCTCAGGGGGATAGCCAAAAACATTCAGTACTTC. Residues: CASSTPLRGIAKNIQYF.

This clone appeared once. The chain employs TRBV5-1 and TRBJ2-1; D gene ambiguous. Trimming took 5 bases from V and 5 from J, leaving 5 bases between them. The CDR3 sequence is 11 residues long. The germline gives CDR1 SGHRS, CDR2 YFSETQ. The CDR3 bases are TGCGCCAGCAGGTCCAACAATGAGCAGTTCTTC. Translated: CASRSNNEQFF.

The chain combines TRBV5-1 with TRBJ1-3, with unresolved D. CDR1 is SGHRS and CDR2 is YFSETQ in the germline V gene. V lost 2 bases to trimming and J lost 2 bases, with 11 bases between them. The CDR3 contains 15 residues. This chain's CDR3 is CASSLNTLAGNTIYF. CDR3 DNA: TGCGCCAGCAGCTTAAATACTTTAGCTGGAAACACCATATATTTT. Looking up the rest from reference TRBV5-1 and TRBJ1-3 gives the full variable domain: KAGVTQTPRYLIKTRGQQVTLSCSPISGHRSVSWYQQTPGQGLQFLFEYFSETQRNKGNFPGRFSGRQFSNSRSEMNVSTLELGDSALYLCASSLNTLAGNTIYFGEGSWLTVV.

The chain has TRBV7-7 and TRBJ2-1, with TRBD2 matching over 7 bases. Germline V gives CDR1 SSHAT, CDR2 FNYEAQ (reference sequence). With 5 bases clipped from V and 7 bases from J, the junction kept 11 bases outside the gene matches. This CDR3 has 15 amino acids. This chain's CDR3 is CASSDTQSGANEQFF. Written as DNA, the CDR3 is TGTGCCAGCAGCGACACCCAGAGCGGGGCAAATGAGCAGTTCTTC.